The subject of this entry is one TCR beta chain. This clonotype was counted many times. The antigen it binds to is not known. Per-base quality was not reported, and no clone a single base away is much larger than it. TCR beta CDR3 regions were amplified from RNA transcripts for repertoire sequencing. HTBI primers and the Qiagen OneStep RT-PCR kit were used in a first-round RT-PCR, which was followed by a second-round multiplex PCR, size selection and purification. Libraries were sequenced on an Illumina HiSeq2000 using paired-end 100 bp reads. Under the source paper's analysis protocol: SOAPnuke was used to process the reads, throwing out any read that had adapters, had uncalled bases, had a mean Phred below 15, or lacked an exact constant-primer or identifier match. COPE v1.2.5 was used to merge high-quality paired reads. Clonotypes were defined as unique nucleotide sequences and were aligned to IMGT TRB V, D and J references using MiTCR v1.1. The analysis was limited to V-J combinations with a frequency above 0.0001, which together covered 99.2% of repertoires. For each V-J combination, a TCR clonal expansion and chaos score was defined as the ratio of F50 clonal expansion to chaos observed in the TCRdist matrix. Welch's t-statistics and random forest were used to reduce the features to around 13 V-J combinations, which were then used as input to a naive Bayes classifier. The similarity between thyroid and blood repertoires was quantified using the Morisita-Horn index. The public reads were quality trimmed at Q25 with fastp and then assembled into clones with MiXCR by TCRdb, keeping productive beta chains. Each CDR3 protein appears once, grouped with its most common genes and DNA. The V and J calls and clone size come from TCRdb's table, not from the authors' own analysis. The sample table holds 400,000 or so distinct CDR3 sequences, of which 15% to 17% were seen once. Roughly 7% of the sample belongs to the ten largest clones.

Stable hyperthyroidism was defined as no progression to ophthalmopathy within 18 months of follow-up. Patients with hyperthyroidism were aged 18 to 65 years, had been newly diagnosed, and had a disease duration of less than 2 months. Anyone with other autoimmune diseases, uncontrolled infections, pregnancy or lactation was excluded from the study. Clinical symptoms, serum thyroxine, TRAb, thyroid ultrasound and orbital computed tomography were used for diagnosis. Using Ficoll-Paque density gradient centrifugation, PBMCs were isolated from less than 11 ml of fresh peripheral blood. Trizol reagent was used to extract the total RNA, and its quality was then checked on an Agilent 2100 Bioanalyzer. In the germline V gene (reference sequence), CDR1 corresponds to DFQATT and CDR2 to SNEGSKA. For this chain, trimming is 4 bases at the V end and 1 base at the J end, and the number of junction bases without a gene match is 4. The CDR3 measures 14 amino acids from cysteine to phenylalanine. Only the CDR3 DNA stays, 42 bases, in frame from base 1.

This sample is drawn from a study of Graves' ophthalmopathy and Graves' hyperthyroidism (dated by TCRdb to the late 2010s). Concerning the study at large: Peripheral blood was collected before any treatment was given, at the time of initial diagnosis. In total, around 140 blood samples were TCR-sequenced: fewer than 50 ophthalmopathy, under 85 hyperthyroidism and some 17 hyperthyroidism-to-ophthalmopathy patients. Once sampling was done, hyperthyroidism patients were given methimazole at a starting dose of 30 mg daily, while ophthalmopathy patients were given high-dose intravenous methylprednisolone. The 95 to 100 discovery patients were randomly divided into training and test sets at a 7:3 ratio. To tell Graves' ophthalmopathy apart from Graves' hyperthyroidism, and to predict which patients would progress to ophthalmopathy, the study relied on TCR beta repertoire signatures. In about six hyperthyroidism patients, T-cell repertoires of thyroid tissue and blood were compared. For independent validation, a separate cohort was made up of 18 hyperthyroidism patients plus 17 patients who later progressed from hyperthyroidism to ophthalmopathy. To explore V-J signatures that separate ophthalmopathy from hyperthyroidism, a discovery set of approximately 100 patients was enrolled, consisting of 40 to 45 with ophthalmopathy and about 60 with stable hyperthyroidism. Overall study results and their limits: In validation, the model predicted ophthalmopathy progression with more than 55% sensitivity and roughly 72% specificity; about a dozen predicted patients were CT-confirmed with GO in a median of about 7.1 months. Sample size was not predetermined statistically, and investigators were not blinded to group allocation. Among expanded thyroid clonotypes with frequency above 0.001, most also showed up in blood, which suggests that blood repertoires may reflect the thyroid immune response. In cross-validation, the 13-signature model distinguished ophthalmopathy from stable hyperthyroidism with just over 85% sensitivity and 81% to 82% specificity, while in the test set the corresponding values were roughly 80% and 75%.

The chain is encoded by TRBV20-1 joined to TRBJ2-7; TRBD2 fits 10 bases in the junction. This clonotype originated in a woman in her late teens or twenties with stable Graves' hyperthyroidism. Donor details come from another sample of the same person, matched by shared clones. The sequenced sample consisted of peripheral blood. The DNA sequence is as follows: TGCAGTGCTACCGGGACTAGCGCTTCCTACGAGCAGTACTTC. Its protein product is CSATGTSASYEQYF.